The 10 T cell receptor beta chains listed next were all sequenced from one sample in a study of blood T cells in healthy people across ages. Through a sample-barcoded 5' primer and a J-beta primer mix, a second PCR was run for roughly 6 to 11 cycles. TCRdb used MiXCR to reprocess the 5' RACE reads, holding one entry per CDR3 protein. This sample has around 280,000 distinct CDR3 sequences, with roughly 26% found just once. The material sequenced was blood. Receptor source: a woman in her 70s in good health.

This chain joins TRBV20-1 and TRBJ1-3; D remains ambiguous. The V gene lost 6 bases and the J gene lost 4 bases, with 13 bases spanning the gap. Germline V gene data show CDR1 as DFQATT and CDR2 as SNEGSKA (reference sequence). CDR3 size: 13 residues. The CDR3 sequence: CSAPGEDGNTIYF. CDR3 in DNA: TGCAGTGCCCCCGGGGAAGACGGAAACACCATATATTTT.

The rearrangement joins TRBV28 to TRBJ1-5, with 7 nucleotides matching TRBD1. Germline lookup yields CDR1 MDHEN and CDR2 SYDVKM. This CDR3 region has 15 residues. The J segment lost 5 bases and the V segment lost 5 bases, leaving 9 bases of the junction unmatched. CDR3 loop: CASSAADREDQPQHF. Written as DNA, the CDR3 is TGTGCCAGCAGTGCCGCTGACAGGGAAGATCAGCCCCAGCATTTT.

The rearrangement links TRBV4-1 to TRBJ2-7, with TRBD2 matching 7 bases. The CDR3 is 16 residues long. Germline loops: CDR1 MGHRA, CDR2 YSYEKL. Germline trimming cut 1 base from V and 6 bases from J; bases unmatched to any gene: 12. This CDR3 is CASSQALPGGPCEQYF. For the CDR3, the DNA is TGCGCCAGCAGCCAAGCCCTACCGGGAGGACCCTGCGAGCAGTACTTC.

This rearrangement joins TRBV24-1 to TRBJ2-4, with 8 bases lining up with TRBD1. The germline V gene encodes CDR1 KGHDR and CDR2 SFDVKD. V gave up 4 bases and J gave up 5 bases; unmatched junction bases: 6. This CDR3 is 15 amino acids long. CDR3 amino acids: CATSDSGQGQNIQYF. In DNA, the CDR3 is TGTGCCACCAGTGACTCCGGACAGGGTCAAAACATTCAGTACTTC.

The V call is TRBV10-3, the J call TRBJ2-1; D is ambiguous. The DNA end favors TRBJ2-7, so the J call may be wrong. This CDR3 contains 13 residues. From germline, CDR1 is ENHRY and CDR2 SYGVKD. The CDR3 spells CAISEPPVYEQYF. The CDR3 DNA is TGTGCCATCAGTGAGCCTCCAGTCTACGAGCAGTACTTC.

This clonotype was seen many times. The genes are TRBV6-6 and TRBJ2-2, with 8 bases aligning to TRBD2. The CDR3 sequence is 18 residues long. J was trimmed by 6 bases and V by 4 bases; bases with no gene match: 16. In germline, CDR1 is MNHNY, CDR2 SVGAGI (reference sequence). CDR3 nucleotide sequence: TGTGCCAGCAGTTCTAGTTCTCCTTCCAGCGGGAGTCCCGGGGAGCTGTTTTTT. Protein: CASSSSSPSSGSPGELFF.

The chain joins TRBV13 to TRBJ2-1; tentatively, D is TRBD2 (6 bases). Germline V gene sequence: CDR1 PRHDT, CDR2 FYEKMQ (reference sequence). The V and J ends lost 8 bases and 1 base respectively, with 12 bases between them. The CDR3 sequence is 14 residues long. The CDR3 protein is CASYWRGSYNEQFF. DNA for the CDR3: TGTGCCAGCTATTGGCGGGGTTCCTACAATGAGCAGTTCTTC.

This clonotype was seen a few times. The genes are TRBV3-1 and TRBJ2-2; D unclear. Trimming cost V 4 bases and J 5 bases, with 17 bases left between them. Germline V gene data show CDR1 as LGHDT and CDR2 as YNNKEL (reference sequence). The CDR3 loop spans 16 amino acids. CDR3 amino acids: CASSRVSGISTGELFF. In DNA form, the CDR3 reads TGTGCCAGCAGCCGAGTAAGTGGAATATCTACCGGGGAGCTGTTTTTT.

At least ten counts were recorded for this clonotype. A junction end diverges from the germline sequence, so it may reflect a read error. The chain couples TRBV7-2 to TRBJ2-1; no reliable D call. Germline CDR1 and CDR2: SGHTA and FQGNSA. The CDR3 covers 13 residues. CDR3 DNA: TGTGCCAGCGGCTTTCAATCCTACAATGAGCAGTTCTTC. Its translation is CASGFQSYNEQFF.

The CDR3 DNA sequence: TGTGCCAGCAGTGATTCCATGGGGACAGGGAGCTACGAGCAGTACTTC. Translating gives CASSDSMGTGSYEQYF. The chain joins TRBV6-1 to TRBJ2-7; 9 bases line up with TRBD1. V shed 3 bases, J shed 3 bases, and the junction held 9 bases outside the gene matches. CDR3 size: 16 residues. Germline-derived CDR1 and CDR2 are MNHNS and SASEGT.